This passage covers 26 T cell receptor beta chains from one sample sequenced in a study of cytomegalovirus exposure and HLA in healthy donors. The PCR used 60 Vbeta and 13 Jbeta primers. The protocol was immunoSEQ multiplex PCR, while the TCRdb copy is restricted to in-frame clones and leaves out a portion. Its table lists about 200,000 clones. The specimen was PBMCs. The receptors here all came from a young man in good health and CMV-seronegative.

As regards this clone: The same CDR3 also results from other DNA sequences found in this sample. The genes are TRBV7-9 and TRBJ1-2, with 10 bases fitting TRBD1. This CDR3 has 14 amino acids. Trimming cost V 7 bases and J 2 bases; bases outside gene matches: 4. The germline V gene encodes CDR1 SEHNR and CDR2 FQNEAQ (reference sequence). CDR3 sequence: CASTLGQGNYGYTF. The CDR3 DNA follows: TGTGCCAGCACCTTGGGACAGGGGAACTATGGCTACACCTTC.

The chain carries TRBV6-5 and TRBJ2-7; D remains unclear. The germline CDR1 and CDR2 sequences are MNHEY and SVGAGI. Trimming removed 0 bases at V and 2 bases at J, with 8 bases between. The CDR3 has 14 amino acids. The CDR3 DNA sequence: TGTGCCAGCAGTTACTCGATTACAGCCTACGAGCAGTACTTC. Translating it yields CASSYSITAYEQYF.

The chain is built from TRBV19 and TRBJ2-3; D is perhaps TRBD2 (6 bases). V was cut by 8 bases and J by 5 bases, with 11 bases left in between. The germline CDR1 and CDR2 sequences are LNHDA and SQIVND (reference sequence). The CDR3 is 12 residues long. CDR3: CASGGVLDTQYF. The CDR3 nucleotides read TGTGCCAGTGGCGGGGTCCTAGATACGCAGTATTTT. Combining the CDR3 with reference TRBV19 and TRBJ2-3 gives the whole variable domain DGGITQSPKYLFRKEGQNVTLSCEQNLNHDAMYWYRQDPGQGLRLIYYSQIVNDFQKGDIAEGYSVSREKKESFPLTVTSAQKNPTAFYLCASGGVLDTQYFGPGTRLTVL.

The chain couples TRBV28 to TRBJ1-5; D unclear. With 0 bases removed from V and 6 bases from J, the gap between germline ends came to 9 bases. CDR3 length: 14 residues. The germline CDR1 and CDR2 sequences are MDHEN and SYDVKM. The CDR3 DNA reads TGTGCCAGCAGTTTATGGCAGTTTGGTCAGCCCCAGCATTTT. Translated: CASSLWQFGQPQHF.

The rearrangement uses TRBV7-2 and TRBJ1-5; the D gene is possibly TRBD1 (6 bases). CDR3 size: 15 residues. Germline V CDR1 and CDR2: SGHTA, FQGNSA. Trimming left V 3 bases short and J 3 bases short, with 12 bases between. CDR3 in DNA: TGTGCCAGCAGCTTTTCCGGACAGTACAATCAGCCCCAGCATTTT. Translated: CASSFSGQYNQPQHF.

V gene TRBV5-1 combines with J gene TRBJ1-1; D remains ambiguous. Germline CDR1 reads SGHRS; CDR2 reads YFSETQ. The CDR3 is made up of 15 amino acids. V lost 4 bases and J 0 bases, leaving 13 bases between the germline ends. CDR3 sequence reads: CASSVVGGVNTEAFF. CDR3 DNA sequence: TGCGCCAGCAGCGTGGTTGGCGGCGTGAACACTGAAGCTTTCTTT.

The chain joins TRBV5-4 to TRBJ1-6, with no clear D. The CDR3 extends over 18 amino acids. Germline V gene data show CDR1 as SGHNT and CDR2 as YYREEE (reference sequence). The V gene lost 4 bases and the J gene lost 0 bases, with 17 bases spanning the gap. As DNA, the CDR3 is TGTGCCAGCAGCCACGTTGGCGGGCTGAGCTCCTATAATTCACCCCTCCACTTT. This translates into CASSHVGGLSSYNSPLHF.

The V gene is TRBV9, the J gene TRBJ2-7, with 10 bases identical to TRBD2. The ends lost 4 bases at V and 0 bases at J; junction bases unmatched: 7. This CDR3 region has 16 residues. Germline loops: CDR1 SGDLS, CDR2 YYNGEE. CDR3 bases: TGTGCCAGCAGCACCGGGACTAGCGCGAGCTCCTACGAGCAGTACTTC. This gives the protein CASSTGTSASSYEQYF. The complete variable domain, with remaining parts taken from reference TRBV9 and TRBJ2-7, reads DSGVTQTPKHLITATGQRVTLRCSPRSGDLSVYWYQQSLDQGLQFLIQYYNGEERAKGNILERFSAQQFPDLHSELNLSSLELGDSALYFCASSTGTSASSYEQYFGPGTRLTVT.

This chain links TRBV5-1 with TRBJ2-3; D remains ambiguous. The CDR3 has 12 residues. The V gene's germline CDR1 is SGHRS and CDR2 YFSETQ. V was pared by 5 bases and J by 0 bases, with 4 bases between. CDR3 amino acids: CASRESTDTQYF. CDR3 nucleotide sequence: TGCGCCAGCAGAGAGAGCACAGATACGCAGTATTTT.

This chain uses TRBV10-3 with TRBJ1-1; a weak D match, TRBD1 (6 bases). The V end was cut by 5 bases, the J end by 0 bases, with 13 bases between. Germline V gene data show CDR1 as ENHRY and CDR2 as SYGVKD. The CDR3 has 15 amino acids. The chain's CDR3 is CAISRGSPMNTEAFF. The CDR3 DNA reads TGTGCCATCAGTAGGGGGAGCCCCATGAACACTGAAGCTTTCTTT.

This chain uses TRBV5-4 with TRBJ2-3, with TRBD1 matching over 8 bases. There are 14 residues in the CDR3. The V gene end was trimmed by 4 bases and the J gene end by 2 bases; junction bases not matched to a gene: 3. In germline, CDR1 is SGHNT, CDR2 YYREEE (reference sequence). DNA for the CDR3: TGTGCCAGCAGCCGCCAGGGGGCCACAGATACGCAGTATTTT. Protein sequence: CASSRQGATDTQYF.

The chain joins TRBV6-6 to TRBJ1-2; unclear D gene. The CDR3 is made up of 15 amino acids. Germline CDR1 reads MNHNY; CDR2 reads SVGAGI (reference sequence). Between the trimmed V and J ends, which lost 1 base and 2 bases, there was a span of 11 bases. CDR3 DNA sequence: TGTGCCAGCAGTTACTTGGTGGAGGGCAACTATGGCTACACCTTC. Its translation is CASSYLVEGNYGYTF.

The V call is TRBV19, the J call TRBJ2-7, with 12 bases fitting TRBD2. Germline-derived CDR1 and CDR2 are LNHDA and SQIVND (reference sequence). V lost 5 bases and J lost 4; bases outside the gene matches: 6. The CDR3 is 15 residues long. The CDR3 sequence is CASSQLAGGLYEQYF. In DNA form, the CDR3 reads TGTGCCAGTAGTCAACTAGCGGGAGGTCTGTACGAGCAGTACTTC. The complete variable domain, with remaining parts taken from reference TRBV19 and TRBJ2-7, reads DGGITQSPKYLFRKEGQNVTLSCEQNLNHDAMYWYRQDPGQGLRLIYYSQIVNDFQKGDIAEGYSVSREKKESFPLTVTSAQKNPTAFYLCASSQLAGGLYEQYFGPGTRLTVT.

The chain has TRBV7-4 and TRBJ1-3, with 8 bases identical to TRBD1. Losses at the gene ends were 5 bases for V and 2 bases for J; bases not matched to a gene: 11. The CDR3 is 17 amino acids. From germline, CDR1 is SGHVT and CDR2 SQSDAQ. CDR3 sequence reads: CASSPHDRGAPGNTIYF. CDR3 nucleotide sequence: TGTGCCAGCAGCCCCCACGACAGGGGTGCGCCTGGAAACACCATATATTTT.

This chain joins TRBV7-9 and TRBJ2-6; 8 nucleotides agree with TRBD1. CDR3 length: 15 residues. CDR1 and CDR2 (germline): SEHNR, FQNEAQ (reference sequence). V lost 10 bases to trimming and J lost 2 bases; unmatched junction nucleotides: 7. CDR3 in amino acids: CATRQGSAGANVLTF. CDR3 DNA sequence: TGTGCCACCCGACAGGGGTCGGCTGGGGCCAACGTCCTGACTTTC.

This chain links TRBV5-4 with TRBJ2-7; 8 positions agree with TRBD2. Germline V gene sequence: CDR1 SGHNT, CDR2 YYREEE (reference sequence). The trim removed 3 bases at V and 1 base at J, leaving 3 bases unmatched. The CDR3 totals 14 residues. The CDR3 region is CASSSIAGSYEQYF. In DNA, the CDR3 is TGTGCCAGCAGCTCCATAGCGGGGTCCTACGAGCAGTACTTC. Using reference TRBV5-4 and TRBJ2-7 for the parts outside the CDR3, the full variable domain is ETGVTQSPTHLIKTRGQQVTLRCSSQSGHNTVSWYQQALGQGPQFIFQYYREEENGRGNFPPRFSGLQFPNYSSELNVNALELDDSALYLCASSSIAGSYEQYFGPGTRLTVT.

This rearrangement joins TRBV28 to TRBJ2-7, with D maybe TRBD1 (6 bases). V lost 5 bases and J 2 bases, leaving 16 bases between the germline ends. Germline V gene data show CDR1 as MDHEN and CDR2 as SYDVKM. The length of the CDR3 is 15 residues. CDR3 in DNA: TGTGCCAGCAGTCCACAGGGCGCCTTGACCTACGAGCAGTACTTC. Its protein product is CASSPQGALTYEQYF.

The chain is built from TRBV29-1 and TRBJ2-1; D may be TRBD2 (5 bases). There are 12 residues in the CDR3. The ends were cut back, 7 bases at V and 12 bases at J, with 19 bases in the middle. Per germline, CDR1 SQVTM and CDR2 ANQGSEA. Here the CDR3 reads CSAPDYEGRQFF. CDR3 sequence (DNA): TGCAGCGCTCCAGATTACGAGGGCCGGCAGTTCTTC.

The genes are TRBV9 and TRBJ1-3, with D tentatively TRBD1 (6 bases). CDR3 length equals 15 residues. V was clipped by 3 bases and J by 0 bases, with 10 bases between them. CDR1 is SGDLS and CDR2 is YYNGEE in the germline V gene. The CDR3 DNA reads TGTGCCAGCAGCGGAGGACAGAGCTCTGGAAACACCATATATTTT. The encoded protein is CASSGGQSSGNTIYF.

J is TRBJ2-7 and V is TRBV9; 13 bases align to TRBD2. This CDR3 contains 15 residues. After removal of 4 bases from V and 2 bases from J, the junction contained 3 bases not matched to a gene. The germline CDR1 and CDR2 sequences are SGDLS and YYNGEE. DNA of the CDR3: TGTGCCAGCAGCATCGGACTAGCGGGAGCCTACGAGCAGTACTTC. As protein: CASSIGLAGAYEQYF. The complete variable domain, with remaining parts taken from reference TRBV9 and TRBJ2-7, reads DSGVTQTPKHLITATGQRVTLRCSPRSGDLSVYWYQQSLDQGLQFLIQYYNGEERAKGNILERFSAQQFPDLHSELNLSSLELGDSALYFCASSIGLAGAYEQYFGPGTRLTVT.

The V call is TRBV4-1, the J call TRBJ2-2; possible D gene TRBD2, 5 bases. The CDR3 runs to 15 residues. V shed 4 bases and J shed 4 bases, with 13 bases lying between them. Germline CDR1 MGHRA, CDR2 YSYEKL. CDR3: CASSLRGTSTGELFF. CDR3 DNA: TGCGCCAGCAGCCTTCGGGGAACGAGCACCGGGGAGCTGTTTTTT.

This chain links TRBV19 with TRBJ1-1; D perhaps matches TRBD1 (6 bases). V lost 5 bases to trimming and J lost 3 bases, with 13 bases between them. Germline V gene sequence: CDR1 LNHDA, CDR2 SQIVND (reference sequence). The CDR3 contains 14 residues. The DNA of the CDR3 is TGTGCCAGTAGTGGGGGGGCCTGGGACACTGAAGCTTTCTTT. Protein: CASSGGAWDTEAFF.

The CDR3, as DNA: TGTGCCAGCAGTAGGCGGGATACGCAGTATTTT. This encodes CASSRRDTQYF. The genes are TRBV6-1 and TRBJ2-3; D uncertain. Between the trimmed V and J ends, which lost 5 bases and 6 bases, there was a span of 6 bases. This CDR3 region has 11 residues. Germline loops: CDR1 MNHNS, CDR2 SASEGT.

The gene calls are TRBV30 and TRBJ1-2; the D is unclear. Trimming took off 2 bases at V and 3 bases at J, with 7 bases between the two ends. The CDR3 is made up of 12 amino acids. CDR1 and CDR2 from the germline V gene are GTSNPN and SVGIG (reference sequence). This CDR3 is CAWSPGDYGYTF. CDR3 in DNA: TGTGCCTGGAGTCCGGGAGACTATGGCTACACCTTC. The complete variable domain, with remaining parts taken from reference TRBV30 and TRBJ1-2, reads SQTIHQWPATLVQPVGSPLSLECTVEGTSNPNLYWYRQAAGRGLQLLFYSVGIGQISSEVPQNLSASRPQDRQFILSSKKLLLSDSGFYLCAWSPGDYGYTFGSGTRLTVV.

The chain employs TRBV6-5 and TRBJ2-6, with D perhaps TRBD2 (5 bases). This CDR3 is 14 amino acids long. The V gene lost 9 bases and the J gene lost 4 bases, with 13 bases spanning the gap. Germline-derived CDR1 and CDR2 are MNHEY and SVGAGI. DNA for the CDR3: TGTGCCAGTGGGAGCGCCTGGGGGGCCAACGTCCTGACTTTC. Translating it yields CASGSAWGANVLTF.

Here the CDR3 reads CASSSPLGGRRQYF. The CDR3 coding sequence is TGTGCCAGCAGCTCCCCGTTGGGGGGGCGGAGGCAGTATTTT. The chain uses TRBV7-9 and TRBJ2-3; TRBD2 is a possible D gene (7 bases). This CDR3 is built from 14 residues. CDR1 is SEHNR, CDR2 FQNEAQ, per germline (reference sequence). V was cut by 4 bases and J by 11 bases, with 19 bases left in between. Filled out from reference TRBV7-9 and TRBJ2-3, the complete variable domain reads DTGVSQNPRHKITKRGQNVTFRCDPISEHNRLYWYRQTLGQGPEFLTYFQNEAQLEKSRLLSDRFSAERPKGSFSTLEIQRTEQGDSAMYLCASSSPLGGRRQYFGPGTRLTVL.